These T cell receptor beta chains were read from a single sample in a study of human thymus T cells. Some clones are missing from TCRdb's copy, which holds only in-frame ones; the method was immunoSEQ multiplex PCR. The sample lists about 130,000 clones; around 94% were seen once. Sequenced sample: thymus tissue. The receptors were sampled from a boy less than two years old with a congenital heart defect but otherwise immunologically healthy. CDR3s include the opening cysteine and the closing phenylalanine or tryptophan. The order of the fields is D gene, V gene, J gene, clone size, CDR3 length, CDR3 protein, CDR3 DNA. The D gene is left open where the match is weak. Rows may omit the clone size; those that give it use once, few, many or a size class.

d_call: TRBD1
v_call: TRBV28
j_call: TRBJ2-7
clone_size: .
cdr3_length: 14
cdr3_aa: CASSFWDSSYEQYF
cdr3_nt: TGTGCCAGCAGTTTTTGGGACAGCTCCTACGAGCAGTACTTC

d_call: TRBD1
v_call: TRBV7-9
j_call: TRBJ2-7
clone_size: .
cdr3_length: 16
cdr3_aa: CASSARRTGSSYEQYF
cdr3_nt: TGTGCCAGCAGTGCCCGGCGGACAGGGAGCTCCTACGAGCAGTACTTC

d_call: TRBD2
v_call: TRBV4-3
j_call: TRBJ2-5
clone_size: .
cdr3_length: 22
cdr3_aa: CASSQGAKEKGLAGAPQETQYF
cdr3_nt: TGCGCCAGCAGCCAAGGAGCAAAGGAAAAGGGACTAGCGGGGGCCCCCCAAGAGACCCAGTACTTC

d_call: TRBD1
v_call: TRBV7-9
j_call: TRBJ1-3
clone_size: once
cdr3_length: 17
cdr3_aa: CASSLYRDRVTGNTIYF
cdr3_nt: TGTGCCAGCAGCTTATATAGGGACAGGGTAACGGGAAACACCATATATTTT

d_call: TRBD1
v_call: TRBV11-2
j_call: TRBJ2-7
clone_size: .
cdr3_length: 13
cdr3_aa: CASSFSGTGEQYF
cdr3_nt: TGTGCCAGCAGCTTTTCCGGGACAGGCGAGCAGTACTTC

d_call: .
v_call: TRBV6-1
j_call: TRBJ2-5
clone_size: .
cdr3_length: 8
cdr3_aa: CVDGTQYF
cdr3_nt: TGTGTCGATGGGACCCAGTACTTC

d_call: .
v_call: TRBV27
j_call: TRBJ2-1
clone_size: .
cdr3_length: 20
cdr3_aa: CASSFFSLGIGGPNYNEQFF
cdr3_nt: TGTGCCAGCAGTTTTTTCTCCCTTGGGATAGGGGGGCCGAACTACAATGAGCAGTTCTTC

d_call: .
v_call: TRBV12-5
j_call: TRBJ1-2
clone_size: .
cdr3_length: 13
cdr3_aa: CATQIQDRMSYTF
cdr3_nt: TGTGCTACCCAAATACAGGACCGGATGAGCTACACCTTC

d_call: TRBD2
v_call: TRBV4-2
j_call: TRBJ2-1
clone_size: .
cdr3_length: 18
cdr3_aa: CASSPVLAGGLFYNEQFF
cdr3_nt: TGTGCCAGCAGCCCGGTCCTAGCGGGGGGCCTATTCTACAATGAGCAGTTCTTC

d_call: .
v_call: TRBV28
j_call: TRBJ1-6
clone_size: .
cdr3_length: 13
cdr3_aa: CASSLQGGSPLHF
cdr3_nt: TGTGCCAGCAGTTTACAGGGAGGCTCACCCCTCCACTTT

d_call: TRBD1
v_call: TRBV7-2
j_call: TRBJ1-1
clone_size: .
cdr3_length: 16
cdr3_aa: CASSPSFNRGDTEAFF
cdr3_nt: TGTGCCAGCAGCCCGTCTTTTAACAGGGGAGACACTGAAGCTTTCTTT

d_call: .
v_call: TRBV30
j_call: TRBJ1-1
clone_size: few
cdr3_length: 15
cdr3_aa: CAWSRSDSSNTEAFF
cdr3_nt: TGTGCCTGGAGCCGCTCGGACAGCAGTAACACTGAAGCTTTCTTT

d_call: .
v_call: TRBV6-5
j_call: TRBJ2-5
clone_size: .
cdr3_length: 15
cdr3_aa: CASSYSTGGQETQYF
cdr3_nt: TGTGCCAGCAGTTACTCGACAGGAGGCCAAGAGACCCAGTACTTC

d_call: TRBD2
v_call: TRBV27
j_call: TRBJ2-1
clone_size: .
cdr3_length: 15
cdr3_aa: CASSSRERDYNEQFF
cdr3_nt: TGTGCCAGCAGTTCTCGGGAGCGGGATTACAATGAGCAGTTCTTC

d_call: TRBD1
v_call: TRBV7-9
j_call: TRBJ2-5
clone_size: .
cdr3_length: 16
cdr3_aa: CASSLGGQEDQETQYF
cdr3_nt: TGTGCCAGCAGCTTAGGAGGACAGGAGGACCAAGAGACCCAGTACTTC

d_call: TRBD1
v_call: TRBV30
j_call: TRBJ1-6
clone_size: .
cdr3_length: 15
cdr3_aa: CAWRGTGKRNSPLHF
cdr3_nt: TGTGCCTGGAGAGGGACAGGGAAAAGGAATTCACCCCTCCACTTT

d_call: TRBD2
v_call: TRBV2
j_call: TRBJ2-5
clone_size: .
cdr3_length: 15
cdr3_aa: CASSGTSGGKETQYF
cdr3_nt: TGTGCCAGCAGTGGGACTAGCGGGGGGAAAGAGACCCAGTACTTC

d_call: TRBD2
v_call: TRBV7-2
j_call: TRBJ2-3
clone_size: .
cdr3_length: 15
cdr3_aa: CASSLDQRGWDTQYF
cdr3_nt: TGTGCCAGCAGCTTAGACCAGCGGGGGTGGGATACGCAGTATTTT

d_call: TRBD1
v_call: TRBV7-8
j_call: TRBJ2-6
clone_size: .
cdr3_length: 19
cdr3_aa: CASSSLFWTGSLRANVLTF
cdr3_nt: TGTGCCAGCAGCTCGCTCTTTTGGACAGGGAGTCTTAGGGCCAACGTCCTGACTTTC

d_call: .
v_call: TRBV5-1
j_call: TRBJ1-1
clone_size: .
cdr3_length: 14
cdr3_aa: CASSTSPLDTEAFF
cdr3_nt: TGCGCCAGCAGCACCTCCCCCTTGGACACTGAAGCTTTCTTT

d_call: TRBD1
v_call: TRBV19
j_call: TRBJ1-1
clone_size: .
cdr3_length: 17
cdr3_aa: CASSTPPRGRLNTEAFF
cdr3_nt: TGTGCCAGTAGTACCCCGCCCAGGGGGCGGTTGAACACTGAAGCTTTCTTT

d_call: TRBD2
v_call: TRBV7-2
j_call: TRBJ2-3
clone_size: .
cdr3_length: 17
cdr3_aa: CASSLVSGGISTDTQYF
cdr3_nt: TGTGCCAGCAGCTTAGTTAGCGGGGGAATTAGCACAGATACGCAGTATTTT

d_call: .
v_call: TRBV13
j_call: TRBJ2-3
clone_size: .
cdr3_length: 16
cdr3_aa: CASSDFGDGKGGTQYF
cdr3_nt: TGTGCCAGCAGCGACTTTGGGGACGGAAAAGGGGGGACGCAGTATTTT

d_call: TRBD1
v_call: TRBV2
j_call: TRBJ2-5
clone_size: .
cdr3_length: 14
cdr3_aa: CASTPGQGQETQYF
cdr3_nt: TGTGCCAGCACCCCGGGACAGGGGCAAGAGACCCAGTACTTC

d_call: .
v_call: TRBV7-2
j_call: TRBJ1-2
clone_size: .
cdr3_length: 17
cdr3_aa: CASSLERADPSNYGYTF
cdr3_nt: TGTGCCAGCAGCTTAGAAAGGGCAGATCCTTCTAACTATGGCTACACCTTC

d_call: .
v_call: TRBV7-4
j_call: TRBJ1-1
clone_size: .
cdr3_length: 16
cdr3_aa: CASSLVGEGLDTEAFF
cdr3_nt: TGTGCCAGCAGCTTAGTAGGGGAGGGCTTGGACACTGAAGCTTTCTTT

d_call: .
v_call: TRBV5-6
j_call: TRBJ2-3
clone_size: .
cdr3_length: 15
cdr3_aa: CASSLSSSVTDTQYF
cdr3_nt: TGTGCCAGCAGCTTGTCCAGCTCGGTTACAGATACGCAGTATTTT

d_call: TRBD2
v_call: TRBV27
j_call: TRBJ2-7
clone_size: .
cdr3_length: 16
cdr3_aa: CASSLSTSGGPYEQYF
cdr3_nt: TGTGCCAGCAGTTTATCAACTAGCGGGGGGCCCTACGAGCAGTACTTC

d_call: TRBD1
v_call: TRBV28
j_call: TRBJ1-2
clone_size: .
cdr3_length: 17
cdr3_aa: CASSSGGRQGANYGYTF
cdr3_nt: TGTGCCAGCAGTTCCGGAGGAAGACAGGGGGCAAACTATGGCTACACCTTC

d_call: TRBD2
v_call: TRBV30
j_call: TRBJ2-3
clone_size: .
cdr3_length: 15
cdr3_aa: CAWSRTSLSTDTQYF
cdr3_nt: TGTGCCTGGAGCCGGACTAGCCTTAGCACAGATACGCAGTATTTT

d_call: TRBD2
v_call: TRBV5-1
j_call: TRBJ2-3
clone_size: .
cdr3_length: 18
cdr3_aa: CASSLRTSGGPETDTQYF
cdr3_nt: TGCGCCAGCAGCTTAAGGACTAGCGGGGGGCCTGAGACAGATACGCAGTATTTT

d_call: .
v_call: TRBV4-1
j_call: TRBJ2-7
clone_size: .
cdr3_length: 13
cdr3_aa: CASSQDRGHEQYF
cdr3_nt: TGCGCCAGCAGCCAAGACAGGGGCCACGAGCAGTACTTC

d_call: .
v_call: TRBV19
j_call: TRBJ1-1
clone_size: .
cdr3_length: 16
cdr3_aa: CASSPILGGGRTEAFF
cdr3_nt: TGTGCCAGTAGCCCTATCCTGGGGGGCGGGAGGACTGAAGCTTTCTTT

d_call: .
v_call: TRBV5-4
j_call: TRBJ2-2
clone_size: .
cdr3_length: 16
cdr3_aa: CASSLMAGEGSGELFF
cdr3_nt: TGTGCCAGCAGCTTGATGGCAGGGGAAGGTTCCGGGGAGCTGTTTTTT

d_call: TRBD1
v_call: TRBV6-1
j_call: TRBJ1-6
clone_size: .
cdr3_length: 16
cdr3_aa: CASSETGQGVVSPLHF
cdr3_nt: TGTGCCAGCAGTGAGACGGGACAGGGGGTAGTTTCACCCCTCCACTTT

d_call: .
v_call: TRBV7-3
j_call: TRBJ2-5
clone_size: .
cdr3_length: 16
cdr3_aa: CASSFPWMGRKETQYF
cdr3_nt: TGTGCCAGCAGCTTCCCTTGGATGGGGCGCAAAGAGACCCAGTACTTC

d_call: .
v_call: TRBV6-1
j_call: TRBJ2-7
clone_size: .
cdr3_length: 14
cdr3_aa: CASSERRTVNEQYF
cdr3_nt: TGTGCCAGCAGTGAAAGGCGGACTGTCAACGAGCAGTACTTC

d_call: .
v_call: TRBV19
j_call: TRBJ2-2
clone_size: .
cdr3_length: 12
cdr3_aa: CASSRVAGELFF
cdr3_nt: TGTGCCAGTAGTCGGGTAGCCGGGGAGCTGTTTTTT

d_call: .
v_call: TRBV4-1
j_call: TRBJ1-6
clone_size: once
cdr3_length: 17
cdr3_aa: CASSQDSGSEYNSPLHF
cdr3_nt: TGCGCCAGCAGCCAAGATTCTGGGTCAGAATATAATTCACCCCTCCACTTT

d_call: TRBD1
v_call: TRBV28
j_call: TRBJ2-3
clone_size: .
cdr3_length: 14
cdr3_aa: CASSPDRIVDTQYF
cdr3_nt: TGTGCCAGCAGTCCGGACAGGATTGTAGATACGCAGTATTTT

d_call: .
v_call: TRBV9
j_call: TRBJ1-2
clone_size: .
cdr3_length: 15
cdr3_aa: CASSVVANRRHGYTF
cdr3_nt: TGTGCCAGCAGCGTAGTCGCCAACAGGCGACATGGCTACACCTTC

d_call: .
v_call: TRBV10-2
j_call: TRBJ1-2
clone_size: .
cdr3_length: 15
cdr3_aa: CASSEKGPEQNGYTF
cdr3_nt: TGCGCCAGCAGTGAAAAAGGACCGGAGCAGAATGGCTACACCTTC

d_call: .
v_call: TRBV4-1
j_call: TRBJ2-5
clone_size: .
cdr3_length: 16
cdr3_aa: CASSHRPGGTQETQYF
cdr3_nt: TGCGCCAGCAGCCATAGACCCGGGGGAACCCAAGAGACCCAGTACTTC

d_call: TRBD1
v_call: TRBV11-3
j_call: TRBJ1-1
clone_size: .
cdr3_length: 15
cdr3_aa: CASSHADRGNTEAFF
cdr3_nt: TGTGCCAGCAGCCATGCGGACAGGGGGAACACTGAAGCTTTCTTT

d_call: .
v_call: TRBV14
j_call: TRBJ2-2
clone_size: .
cdr3_length: 13
cdr3_aa: CASSTQGAGELFF
cdr3_nt: TGTGCCAGCAGCACCCAGGGTGCCGGGGAGCTGTTTTTT

d_call: .
v_call: TRBV5-5
j_call: TRBJ2-7
clone_size: .
cdr3_length: 14
cdr3_aa: CASSLTGPTYEQYF
cdr3_nt: TGTGCCAGCAGCTTGACAGGGCCCACGTACGAGCAGTACTTC

d_call: .
v_call: TRBV5-6
j_call: TRBJ2-6
clone_size: .
cdr3_length: 15
cdr3_aa: CASSLEGSGANVLTF
cdr3_nt: TGTGCCAGCAGCTTGGAGGGGTCTGGGGCCAACGTCCTGACTTTC

d_call: .
v_call: TRBV27
j_call: TRBJ2-1
clone_size: .
cdr3_length: 16
cdr3_aa: CASSPHPPRYYNEQFF
cdr3_nt: TGTGCCAGCAGCCCCCATCCACCAAGATATTACAATGAGCAGTTCTTC

d_call: TRBD1
v_call: TRBV7-6
j_call: TRBJ2-3
clone_size: .
cdr3_length: 17
cdr3_aa: CASSLVDRPGETDTQYF
cdr3_nt: TGTGCCAGCAGCTTAGTGGACAGGCCCGGGGAAACAGATACGCAGTATTTT

d_call: .
v_call: TRBV11-2
j_call: TRBJ1-2
clone_size: .
cdr3_length: 14
cdr3_aa: CASSLGGANYGYTF
cdr3_nt: TGTGCCAGCAGCTTAGGAGGGGCCAACTATGGCTACACCTTC

d_call: .
v_call: TRBV7-9
j_call: TRBJ1-5
clone_size: .
cdr3_length: 13
cdr3_aa: CASSLGVNQPQHF
cdr3_nt: TGTGCCAGCAGCTTGGGGGTTAATCAGCCCCAGCATTTT

d_call: .
v_call: TRBV30
j_call: TRBJ1-1
clone_size: .
cdr3_length: 18
cdr3_aa: CASNLTGTYPVGDTEAFF
cdr3_nt: TGTGCCTCGAATCTTACCGGGACATACCCGGTCGGGGACACTGAAGCTTTCTTT

d_call: TRBD2
v_call: TRBV7-2
j_call: TRBJ2-7
clone_size: .
cdr3_length: 16
cdr3_aa: CASSSDSGGVSYEQYF
cdr3_nt: TGTGCCAGCAGCTCAGACAGCGGGGGGGTATCCTACGAGCAGTACTTC

d_call: TRBD2
v_call: TRBV18
j_call: TRBJ2-5
clone_size: .
cdr3_length: 15
cdr3_aa: CASSTTSGGQETQYF
cdr3_nt: TGTGCCAGCTCAACGACTAGCGGGGGCCAAGAGACCCAGTACTTC